This T cell receptor beta chain was recovered during a study of shared clonotypes between healthy human individuals. Findings and limits, study-wide: Donors were few, which limited the genetic and exposure-history diversity represented. A handful of donors held about 5% of naive CD4 clonotypes in common.

Concerning this clone: What it binds is unknown.

Method: immunoSEQ multiplex PCR; TCRdb's copy keeps in-frame clones and lacks some. The profile shows around 200,000 clones, approximately 92% of them singletons. Germline loops: CDR1 KGHSH, CDR2 LQKENI. This CDR3 comprises 18 residues. With 3 bases removed from V and 5 bases from J, the gap between germline ends came to 25 bases. This chain links TRBV18 with TRBJ2-5; D uncertain. The sequence was collected from a woman under 40 in good health. What was sequenced was naive CD4+ T cells sorted from blood. Stated subset: CD45RA+ positively selected. CDR3 nucleotides: TGTGCCAGCTCACCGATTCTAGTGCCAACTGAGGAAGAGGAGACCCAGTACTTC. It translates to CASSPILVPTEEEETQYF.